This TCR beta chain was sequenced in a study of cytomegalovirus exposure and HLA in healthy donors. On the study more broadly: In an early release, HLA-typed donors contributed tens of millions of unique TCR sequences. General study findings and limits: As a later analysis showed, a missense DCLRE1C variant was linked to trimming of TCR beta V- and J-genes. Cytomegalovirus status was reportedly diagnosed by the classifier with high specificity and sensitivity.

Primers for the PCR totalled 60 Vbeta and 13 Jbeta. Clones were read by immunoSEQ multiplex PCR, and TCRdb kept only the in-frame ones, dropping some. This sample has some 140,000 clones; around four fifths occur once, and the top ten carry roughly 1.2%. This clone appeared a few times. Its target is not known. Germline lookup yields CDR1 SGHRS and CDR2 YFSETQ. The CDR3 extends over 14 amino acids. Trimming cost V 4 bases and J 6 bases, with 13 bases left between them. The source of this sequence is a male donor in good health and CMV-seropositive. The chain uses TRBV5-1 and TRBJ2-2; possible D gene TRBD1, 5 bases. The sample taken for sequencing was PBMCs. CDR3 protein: CASSPATASGELFF. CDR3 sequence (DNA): TGCGCCAGCAGCCCGGCGACAGCCTCCGGGGAGCTGTTTTTT.